Below, 17 T cell receptor beta chains from the same sample are listed, as sequenced in a study of CD8 T cells in ankylosing spondylitis. Using its own MiXCR run on the 5' RACE reads, TCRdb lists one record per CDR3 protein. The table has 130,000 or so distinct CDR3 sequences, 7% seen once. Sequenced input: blood, either unsorted or a sorted T cell fraction (not recorded which). Receptors were obtained from a male donor with ankylosing spondylitis or in good health (not recorded which).

In this sample, this clonotype turned up many times. The chain joins TRBV5-1 to TRBJ2-3; 10 bases map to TRBD2. After removal of 4 bases from V and 3 bases from J, the junction contained 11 bases not matched to a gene. The CDR3 contains 17 residues. From germline, CDR1 is SGHRS and CDR2 YFSETQ. Written as DNA, the CDR3 is TGCGCCAGCAGCCTCTTAAGCGGGGGGGCCGGGACAGATACGCAGTATTTT. This sequence encodes CASSLLSGGAGTDTQYF.

The sample holds many counts of this clonotype. CDR3 DNA sequence: TGTGCCACCAGTGATCTTCAGGGGGCTGCAGATACGCAGTATTTT. Translation: CATSDLQGAADTQYF. The chain combines TRBV24-1 with TRBJ2-3, with 8 bases that match TRBD1. V lost 3 bases to trimming and J lost 4 bases; unmatched junction nucleotides: 5. The germline V gene encodes CDR1 KGHDR and CDR2 SFDVKD. The CDR3 runs 15 residues.

This clonotype was picked up one time. This may be a read error, as it is one base from a much larger clone. The genes are TRBV24-1 and TRBJ2-1; D is perhaps TRBD1 (6 bases). The CDR3 sequence is 14 residues long. Germline loops: CDR1 KGHDR, CDR2 SFDVKD. CDR3 sequence: CPTARTANYNEQFF. CDR3 DNA sequence: TGTCCCACCGCTAGGACAGCAAACTACAATGAGCAGTTCTTC.

This clonotype was counted many times. The chain employs TRBV5-1 and TRBJ1-1, with 8 bases matching TRBD1. Germline trimming cut 4 bases from V and 4 bases from J; bases unmatched to any gene: 9. CDR1 is SGHRS, CDR2 YFSETQ, per germline. The length of the CDR3 is 15 residues. CDR3 sequence: CASSPRQGSSTEAFF. Written as DNA, the CDR3 is TGCGCCAGCAGCCCGAGACAGGGGTCAAGCACTGAAGCTTTCTTT.

This clonotype was seen many times. The chain recombines TRBV5-1 with TRBJ2-1; 7 positions match TRBD2. CDR3 length: 13 amino acids. Per germline, CDR1 SGHRS and CDR2 YFSETQ. V shed 5 bases and J 5 bases; nucleotides not matched to a gene: 4. The CDR3 DNA reads TGCGCCAGCAGTCCCCTAGCGGACAATGAGCAGTTCTTC. Its protein product is CASSPLADNEQFF.

This clonotype has a count of ten or more. The rearrangement uses TRBV19 and TRBJ2-5, with 12 nucleotides matching TRBD2. The J segment lost 6 bases and the V segment lost 7 bases, leaving 6 bases of the junction unmatched. Germline V gene sequence: CDR1 LNHDA, CDR2 SQIVND (reference sequence). This CDR3 is built from 14 residues. The CDR3 loop is CASTQTSGGQTQYF. In DNA form, the CDR3 reads TGTGCCAGTACCCAGACTAGCGGGGGACAGACCCAGTACTTC.

This clonotype was detected many times. The chain is built from TRBV9 and TRBJ1-5; 7 bases map to TRBD1. Germline trimming cut 3 bases from V and 7 bases from J; bases unmatched to any gene: 4. CDR1 is SGDLS and CDR2 is YYNGEE in the germline V gene. There are 13 residues in the CDR3. The CDR3: CASSATGAQPQHF. CDR3 DNA: TGTGCCAGCAGCGCTACAGGGGCCCAGCCCCAGCATTTT.

This clonotype was recorded at least ten times. This chain connects TRBV7-6 to TRBJ2-4, with a weak D call TRBD2 (6 bases). Deletions cut 1 base from V and 0 bases from J, with 10 bases between. The CDR3 consists of 16 residues. Germline V CDR1 and CDR2: SGHVS, FNYEAQ. The CDR3 sequence is CASSLDRGLAKNIQYF. The CDR3 DNA sequence: TGTGCCAGCAGCTTAGACCGGGGGTTAGCCAAAAACATTCAGTACTTC.

V gene TRBV2 combines with J gene TRBJ2-5; 9 bases align to TRBD1. Trimming at V came to 8 bases and at J to 1 base, leaving 5 bases not matched to a gene. This CDR3 is built from 14 residues. CDR1 is SNHLY and CDR2 is FYNNEI in the germline V gene. In nucleotides, the CDR3 is TGTGCCAGCCTAGACAGGGGGGTCCAAGAGACCCAGTACTTC. Translation gives CASLDRGVQETQYF.

This clonotype was recorded at least ten times. This sequence joins TRBV5-1 and TRBJ1-4; possible D gene TRBD1, 6 bases. Germline CDR1 SGHRS, CDR2 YFSETQ. Trimming removed 0 bases from V and 8 bases from J, with 17 bases in between. CDR3 length equals 16 residues. This chain's CDR3 is CASSLASGASAEKLFF. CDR3 DNA: TGCGCCAGCAGCTTGGCCTCAGGGGCTTCAGCAGAAAAACTGTTTTTT.

This clonotype came up many times. The J gene is TRBJ2-3, the V gene TRBV5-5; 9 bases match TRBD2. The CDR3 has 17 residues. V was pared by 4 bases and J by 8 bases, with 17 bases of the junction left unmatched. Germline-derived CDR1 and CDR2 are SGHKS and YYEKEE (reference sequence). The CDR3 DNA reads TGTGCCAGCAGCCCTGAATTGCCGGGACTAGCAGGAGGTACGCAGTATTTT. Translation: CASSPELPGLAGGTQYF.

This clonotype was seen repeatedly, ten times or more. The chain has TRBV20-1 and TRBJ2-7; D possibly matches TRBD1 or TRBD2 (5 bases each). Germline-derived CDR1 and CDR2 are DFQATT and SNEGSKA (reference sequence). The CDR3 length is 14 residues. Trimming cost V 3 bases and J 0 bases, with 12 bases left between them. CDR3 nucleotide sequence: TGCAGTGCTAGGGTGGGGGATCGCTCCTACGAGCAGTACTTC. Residues: CSARVGDRSYEQYF.

This clonotype came up many times. The V call is TRBV5-1, the J call TRBJ2-3, with 10 bases matching TRBD2. The CDR3 spans 16 residues. V gave up 1 base and J gave up 2 bases; unmatched junction bases: 4. The germline CDR1 and CDR2 sequences are SGHRS and YFSETQ. The CDR3 DNA follows: TGCGCCAGCAGCTTGCGCAGCGGGAGGGACACAGATACGCAGTATTTT. Encoded protein: CASSLRSGRDTDTQYF. Full variable domain (outside the CDR3, taken from reference TRBV5-1 and TRBJ2-3): KAGVTQTPRYLIKTRGQQVTLSCSPISGHRSVSWYQQTPGQGLQFLFEYFSETQRNKGNFPGRFSGRQFSNSRSEMNVSTLELGDSALYLCASSLRSGRDTDTQYFGPGTRLTVL.

This clonotype showed up many times. This sequence joins TRBV12-3 or TRBV12-4 and TRBJ2-3; no clear D gene. CDR3 size: 13 residues. V was shortened by 6 bases and J by 6 bases, with 13 bases between the two germline ends. DNA of the CDR3: TGTGCCAGCAGACGTGACCCACCCGATACGCAGTATTTT. Translation: CASRRDPPDTQYF.

This clonotype was counted many times. V and J are TRBV10-3 and TRBJ2-1; the match to TRBD2 covers 11 bases. In germline, CDR1 is ENHRY, CDR2 SYGVKD. This CDR3 is built from 16 residues. The trim removed 0 bases at V and 7 bases at J, leaving 5 bases unmatched. CDR3 sequence reads: CAISESSSGRVNEQFF. CDR3 nucleotides: TGTGCCATCAGTGAGTCGAGTAGCGGGAGGGTGAATGAGCAGTTCTTC.

This clonotype was detected only a few times. V is TRBV4-3 and J is TRBJ2-1; D is uncertain. Trimming removed 0 bases from V and 0 bases from J, with 9 bases in between. The CDR3 is 16 amino acids. Germline V lookup: CDR1 LGHNA, CDR2 YSLEER. The CDR3 DNA is TGCGCCAGCAGCCAAGAGAACCCGAGCTCCTACAATGAGCAGTTCTTC. This translates into CASSQENPSSYNEQFF.

This clonotype was counted at least ten times. The V call is TRBV5-1, the J call TRBJ2-3, with D possibly called TRBD1 or TRBD2 (5 bases each). The CDR3 has 15 residues. Germline V gives CDR1 SGHRS, CDR2 YFSETQ. Trimming pared 3 bases from V and 6 bases from J, leaving 17 bases between. DNA for the CDR3: TGCGCCAGCAGCTCCCCCGGGACGAATATTGATACGCAGTATTTT. Translated, it gives CASSSPGTNIDTQYF.